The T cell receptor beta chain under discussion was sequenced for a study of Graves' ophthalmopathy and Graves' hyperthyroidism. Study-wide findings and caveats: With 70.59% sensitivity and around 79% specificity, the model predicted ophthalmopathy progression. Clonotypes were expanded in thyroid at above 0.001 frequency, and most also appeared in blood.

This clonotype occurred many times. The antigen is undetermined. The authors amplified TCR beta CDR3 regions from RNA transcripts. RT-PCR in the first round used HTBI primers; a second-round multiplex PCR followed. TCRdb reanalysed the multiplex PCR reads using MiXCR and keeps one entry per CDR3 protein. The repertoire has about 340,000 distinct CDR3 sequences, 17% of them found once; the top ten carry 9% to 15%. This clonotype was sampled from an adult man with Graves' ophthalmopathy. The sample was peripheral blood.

CDR3 amino acids: CASSQEKGGQGFGWPQHF. Here the CDR3 DNA reads TGCGCCAGCAGCCAAGAAAAAGGGGGACAGGGGTTTGGATGGCCCCAGCATTTT. This chain joins TRBV4-3 and TRBJ1-5; 10 bases are shared with TRBD1. Germline V gene sequence: CDR1 LGHNA, CDR2 YSLEER. Losses at the gene ends were 0 bases for V and 9 bases for J; bases not matched to a gene: 14. The CDR3 runs to 18 residues.